These T cell receptor beta chains were read from a single sample in a study of technical replicates of blood from a few donors. Profiling relied on immunoSEQ multiplex PCR, and the TCRdb table lists in-frame clones only, not all of them. The table lists approximately 100,000 clones, roughly 95% of them singletons. The sample was T cells isolated from PBMCs. These receptors were collected from a human donor in good health. The CDR3 runs from the conserved cysteine through the conserved F or W. The D gene is left open where the match is weak. Rows may omit the clone size; those that give it use once, few, many or a size class.

TRBV14,.,TRBJ1-1,.,CASSFSGTEAFF,TGTGCCAGCAGCTTCTCAGGCACTGAAGCTTTCTTT
TRBV6-5,.,TRBJ1-5,.,CASRYSFTGNQPQHF,TGTGCCAGCAGGTACTCATTTACGGGTAATCAGCCCCAGCATTTT
TRBV28,TRBD2,TRBJ2-1,.,CARTSKGTNEQFF,TGTGCAAGGACTAGCAAGGGAACAAATGAGCAGTTCTTC
TRBV28,.,TRBJ2-2,.,CASSLLGNGELFF,TGTGCCAGCAGTTTATTGGGCAACGGGGAGCTGTTTTTT
TRBV6-1,.,TRBJ2-7,once,CASSGASPDFYEQYF,TGTGCCAGCAGTGGGGCTAGCCCTGATTTTTACGAGCAGTACTTC
TRBV27,.,TRBJ1-1,few,CASSHTGWSEAFF,TGTGCCAGCAGTCATACAGGATGGTCTGAAGCTTTCTTT
TRBV5-6,.,TRBJ1-1,.,CASSLRGGEMNTEAFF,TGTGCCAGCAGCTTGAGGGGAGGAGAGATGAACACTGAAGCTTTCTTT
TRBV7-9,.,TRBJ2-7,.,CASSLARRTASYEQYF,TGTGCCAGCAGCTTAGCCCGGAGGACTGCTTCCTACGAGCAGTACTTC
TRBV5-4,.,TRBJ1-1,.,CASLEPSASEAFF,TGTGCCAGCCTAGAGCCTTCCGCCTCTGAAGCTTTCTTT
TRBV7-9,.,TRBJ1-1,.,CASSSVAEGLF,TGTGCCAGCAGCTCAGTAGCGGAAGGACTCTTT
TRBV15,.,TRBJ1-5,once,CATSNLLGRLNQPQHF,TGTGCCACCAGCAACCTCCTTGGGAGGCTCAATCAGCCCCAGCATTTT
TRBV28,.,TRBJ2-5,.,CASSFRLFQETQYF,TGTGCCAGCAGTTTCAGGTTATTTCAAGAGACCCAGTACTTC
TRBV7-8,TRBD2,TRBJ2-2,.,CASSLRTSGPQAGELFF,TGTGCCAGCAGCTTAAGGACTAGCGGACCTCAAGCCGGGGAGCTGTTTTTT
TRBV28,.,TRBJ1-1,.,CASINGGVNTEAFF,TGTGCCAGCATAAATGGGGGGGTCAACACTGAAGCTTTCTTT